A single sample is the source of the 26 T cell receptor beta chains below, sequenced in a study of blood T cell repertoires in COVID-19. Measured with immunoSEQ multiplex PCR; TCRdb has only the in-frame clones, and not every one. The data show some 250,000 clones, approximately 82% seen once. The sample comprised PBMCs or T cells enriched from blood (not recorded which). The receptors stem from a middle-aged man who had recovered from COVID-19.

The chain combines TRBV9 with TRBJ1-5, with TRBD1 as a possible D gene (5 bases). The CDR3 sequence is 14 residues long. V gave up 6 bases and J gave up 1 base, with 11 bases separating them. Germline V gene data show CDR1 as SGDLS and CDR2 as YYNGEE. This CDR3 reads CASNAGRSNQPQHF. DNA for the CDR3: TGTGCCAGCAACGCAGGGAGGAGCAATCAGCCCCAGCATTTT. The entire variable domain, with the rest obtained from reference TRBV9 and TRBJ1-5, is as follows: DSGVTQTPKHLITATGQRVTLRCSPRSGDLSVYWYQQSLDQGLQFLIQYYNGEERAKGNILERFSAQQFPDLHSELNLSSLELGDSALYFCASNAGRSNQPQHFGDGTRLSIL.

J is TRBJ2-2 and V is TRBV5-4, with unresolved D. Germline V gives CDR1 SGHNT, CDR2 YYREEE (reference sequence). Trimming left V 2 bases short and J 3 bases short, with 8 bases between. This CDR3 region has 14 residues. CDR3 amino acids: CASSLNRDTGELFF. CDR3 coding DNA: TGTGCCAGCAGCTTAAACCGGGACACCGGGGAGCTGTTTTTT.

The chain combines TRBV10-1 with TRBJ2-7; 7 bases fit TRBD1. Germline-derived CDR1 and CDR2 are WNHNN and SYGVQD (reference sequence). V was pared by 3 bases and J by 0 bases, with 5 bases of the junction left unmatched. The CDR3 consists of 15 residues. As DNA, the CDR3 is TGCGCCAGCAGTGACATTGCAGGGGGCTCCTACGAGCAGTACTTC. It translates to CASSDIAGGSYEQYF.

The chain uses TRBV9 and TRBJ1-4; 7 nucleotides line up with TRBD1. The CDR3 consists of 15 residues. V lost 3 bases to trimming and J lost 7 bases; unmatched junction nucleotides: 9. Germline CDR1 and CDR2: SGDLS and YYNGEE. The CDR3 DNA follows: TGTGCCAGCAGCGCTTCCGGGACAGTGGTTGAAAAACTGTTTTTT. Protein sequence: CASSASGTVVEKLFF. Based on the CDR3 plus reference TRBV9 and TRBJ1-4, the full variable domain is DSGVTQTPKHLITATGQRVTLRCSPRSGDLSVYWYQQSLDQGLQFLIQYYNGEERAKGNILERFSAQQFPDLHSELNLSSLELGDSALYFCASSASGTVVEKLFFGSGTQLSVL.

The chain combines TRBV12-3 or TRBV12-4 with TRBJ1-1; D is unresolved. The V and J ends lost 3 bases and 11 bases respectively, with 16 bases between them. This CDR3 contains 13 residues. The CDR3 DNA follows: TGTGCCAGCAGTTTTGGGCAGGACTCGACGGCTTTCTTT. Translation: CASSFGQDSTAFF.

The V gene is TRBV5-4, the J gene TRBJ2-7, with 10 bases that match TRBD2. CDR3 length: 15 residues. The V segment lost 0 bases and the J segment 3 bases; nucleotides outside the gene matches: 3. CDR1 is SGHNT, CDR2 YYREEE, per germline (reference sequence). CDR3 sequence reads: CASSLGASGGYEQYF. In DNA form, the CDR3 reads TGTGCCAGCAGCTTGGGAGCTAGCGGGGGCTACGAGCAGTACTTC.

This CDR3 reads CASSVRGGSLSGANVLTF. For the CDR3, the DNA is TGTGCCAGCAGTGTGAGAGGGGGCAGCCTCTCTGGGGCCAACGTCCTGACTTTC. The V call is TRBV6-1, the J call TRBJ2-6; TRBD1 agrees at 7 bases. The CDR3 is 18 residues long. J was trimmed by 0 bases and V by 4 bases; bases with no gene match: 9. Germline CDR1 reads MNHNS; CDR2 reads SASEGT.

The chain joins TRBV3-1 (or the pseudogene TRBV3-2) to TRBJ2-7; 7 positions agree with TRBD2. CDR1 and CDR2 (germline): LGHDT, YNNKEL (reference sequence). The CDR3 has 13 amino acids. With V trimmed by 2 bases and J by 6 bases, 4 bases remained unmatched. The DNA of the CDR3 is TGTGCCAGCAGCCAAAGGCTAGCGGCCGAGCAGTACTTC. It translates to CASSQRLAAEQYF.

This rearrangement joins TRBV5-1 to TRBJ2-7, with 11 bases matching TRBD1. In germline, CDR1 is SGHRS, CDR2 YFSETQ. With V trimmed by 3 bases and J by 5 bases, 1 base remained unmatched. The CDR3 has 13 amino acids. The CDR3 sequence: CASSWTGGDEQYF. Written as DNA, the CDR3 is TGCGCCAGCAGCTGGACAGGGGGCGACGAGCAGTACTTC. The full variable domain, in which reference TRBV5-1 and TRBJ2-7 provide the parts outside the CDR3, is KAGVTQTPRYLIKTRGQQVTLSCSPISGHRSVSWYQQTPGQGLQFLFEYFSETQRNKGNFPGRFSGRQFSNSRSEMNVSTLELGDSALYLCASSWTGGDEQYFGPGTRLTVT.

The V and J genes are TRBV4-2 and TRBJ1-1; D may be TRBD1 (5 bases). Germline V gene data show CDR1 as LGHNA and CDR2 as YNFKEQ. The CDR3 has 15 residues. Trimming shortened V by 0 bases and J by 0 bases, and 8 bases separated the two germline ends. CDR3 in amino acids: CASSQEPGMNTEAFF. In nucleotides, the CDR3 is TGTGCCAGCAGCCAAGAGCCAGGGATGAACACTGAAGCTTTCTTT.

This chain links TRBV19 with TRBJ1-1; 10 bases fit TRBD1. The CDR3 extends over 16 amino acids. V dropped 5 bases and J dropped 1; count of bases not matched to a gene: 7. CDR1 is LNHDA, CDR2 SQIVND, per germline (reference sequence). Written as DNA, the CDR3 is TGTGCCAGTAGTCCAGACAGGGGGCGGGAGAACACTGAAGCTTTCTTT. Translating it yields CASSPDRGRENTEAFF.

The rearrangement links TRBV5-1 to TRBJ1-1; possibly TRBD1 for D (6 bases). Germline CDR1 is SGHRS and CDR2 is YFSETQ. The CDR3 has 14 residues. V was shortened by 1 base and J by 4 bases, with 11 bases between the two germline ends. Written as DNA, the CDR3 is TGCGCCAGCAGCTTGACAGGGTCTGGCACTGAAGCTTTCTTT. It encodes CASSLTGSGTEAFF. The complete variable domain, with remaining parts taken from reference TRBV5-1 and TRBJ1-1, reads KAGVTQTPRYLIKTRGQQVTLSCSPISGHRSVSWYQQTPGQGLQFLFEYFSETQRNKGNFPGRFSGRQFSNSRSEMNVSTLELGDSALYLCASSLTGSGTEAFFGQGTRLTVV.

The chain is built from TRBV28 and TRBJ1-2; no firm D call. CDR3 length: 12 amino acids. Germline assignment: CDR1 MDHEN and CDR2 SYDVKM. Trimming took 6 bases from V and 0 from J, leaving 5 bases between them. This CDR3 is CASSFTNYGYTF. The CDR3 coding sequence is TGTGCCAGCAGCTTTACTAACTATGGCTACACCTTC.

This CDR3 reads CASSQDREPGFREKLFF. DNA of the CDR3: TGCGCCAGCAGCCAAGATAGGGAGCCCGGCTTTAGGGAAAAACTGTTTTTT. The chain recombines TRBV4-1 with TRBJ1-4; D not certain. Germline-derived CDR1 and CDR2 are MGHRA and YSYEKL. The CDR3 totals 17 residues. V was pared by 0 bases and J by 8 bases, with 19 bases between.

The CDR3 DNA sequence: TGCAGCGTTGTACCGGGACTAGAGACCTACGAGCAGTACTTC. It encodes CSVVPGLETYEQYF. The rearrangement joins TRBV29-1 to TRBJ2-7; TRBD2 matches 8 bases. Unmatched junction bases numbered 7, after V lost 4 bases and J lost 2 bases. CDR1 and CDR2 from the germline V gene are SQVTM and ANQGSEA. This CDR3 is 14 amino acids long.

The chain combines TRBV7-8 with TRBJ2-3; perhaps TRBD2 as D (7 bases). Trimming took off 2 bases at V and 2 bases at J, with 17 bases between the two ends. Germline V gene data show CDR1 as SGHVS and CDR2 as FQNEAQ. CDR3 size: 17 residues. CDR3 DNA: TGTGCCAGCAGCTTAAAAGGAGCGCGGGGGCCCACAGATACGCAGTATTTT. Protein: CASSLKGARGPTDTQYF.

This chain links TRBV10-3 with TRBJ2-1; TRBD2 might be the D (6 bases). The CDR3 is 16 amino acids. CDR1 and CDR2 from the germline V gene are ENHRY and SYGVKD. V shed 3 bases and J shed 1 base, with 13 bases lying between them. CDR3 loop: CAISDPGAGSYNEQFF. Written as DNA, the CDR3 is TGTGCCATCAGTGATCCTGGGGCGGGATCCTACAATGAGCAGTTCTTC.

The V and J genes are TRBV9 and TRBJ2-2, with 9 bases that match TRBD1. The CDR3 spans 17 residues. The trim removed 0 bases at V and 2 bases at J, leaving 5 bases unmatched. Germline CDR1 and CDR2: SGDLS and YYNGEE. CDR3 residues: CASSVEGTGLNTGELFF. The CDR3 coding sequence is TGTGCCAGCAGCGTAGAGGGGACAGGGCTCAACACCGGGGAGCTGTTTTTT.

The gene calls are TRBV4-2 and TRBJ2-7; 9 bases are shared with TRBD2. Germline V gives CDR1 LGHNA, CDR2 YNFKEQ. There are 17 residues in the CDR3. The trim removed 0 bases at V and 0 bases at J, leaving 6 bases unmatched. As DNA, the CDR3 is TGTGCCAGCAGCCAAGAGGGACTAGCTGCCAGCTCCTACGAGCAGTACTTC. As protein: CASSQEGLAASSYEQYF.

Notes on this clone: The same CDR3 also results from other DNA sequences found in this sample. The chain recombines TRBV28 with TRBJ1-3; D is uncertain. Trimming removed 3 bases at V and 1 base at J, with 10 bases between. This CDR3 region has 15 residues. CDR1 is MDHEN and CDR2 is SYDVKM in the germline V gene. CDR3: CASSLSGSSGNTIYF. The CDR3 bases are TGTGCCAGCAGTTTGAGCGGGTCGTCTGGAAACACCATATATTTT.

This clone was found a few times. The chain uses TRBV7-8 and TRBJ1-5; the D is unclear. Between the trimmed V and J ends, which lost 2 bases and 7 bases, there was a span of 9 bases. CDR1 is SGHVS and CDR2 is FQNEAQ in the germline V gene. The CDR3 is 13 amino acids. Here the CDR3 DNA reads TGTGCCAGCAGCTTAACGGGTGGGCAGCCCCAGCATTTT. The encoded protein is CASSLTGGQPQHF.

A remark on this clone: At the DNA level, this CDR3 is encoded by other sequences in the same sample as well. This chain links TRBV3-1 (or the pseudogene TRBV3-2) with TRBJ1-6, with D possibly matching TRBD1 (6 bases). The CDR3 runs to 15 residues. The germline CDR1 and CDR2 sequences are LGHDT and YNNKEL (reference sequence). V was shortened by 6 bases and J by 7 bases, with 16 bases between the two germline ends. The CDR3 coding sequence is TGTGCCAGCAGTCCCCGACAGGCGAGGAATTCACCCCTCCACTTT. Encoded protein: CASSPRQARNSPLHF.

The genes are TRBV19 and TRBJ1-5; D gene unclear. Trimming removed 2 bases from V and 4 bases from J, with 12 bases in between. Germline loops: CDR1 LNHDA, CDR2 SQIVND (reference sequence). The CDR3 is 15 amino acids. This CDR3 reads CASSIWATANQPQHF. The CDR3, as DNA: TGTGCCAGTAGTATATGGGCTACGGCAAATCAGCCCCAGCATTTT. The full variable domain, with the rest looked up from reference TRBV19 and TRBJ1-5, is DGGITQSPKYLFRKEGQNVTLSCEQNLNHDAMYWYRQDPGQGLRLIYYSQIVNDFQKGDIAEGYSVSREKKESFPLTVTSAQKNPTAFYLCASSIWATANQPQHFGDGTRLSIL.

This clone came up many times. V and J are TRBV5-1 and TRBJ2-3; TRBD2 matches at 7 bases. CDR1 and CDR2 from the germline V gene are SGHRS and YFSETQ. The CDR3 length is 14 residues. Trimming took 4 bases from V and 1 from J; bases not matched to a gene: 3. CDR3 loop: CASSGTSGTDTQYF. The DNA for the CDR3 is TGCGCCAGCAGCGGAACTAGCGGCACAGATACGCAGTATTTT. The entire variable domain, with the rest obtained from reference TRBV5-1 and TRBJ2-3, is as follows: KAGVTQTPRYLIKTRGQQVTLSCSPISGHRSVSWYQQTPGQGLQFLFEYFSETQRNKGNFPGRFSGRQFSNSRSEMNVSTLELGDSALYLCASSGTSGTDTQYFGPGTRLTVL.

This sequence joins TRBV5-1 and TRBJ2-7, with 7 bases aligning to TRBD1. CDR1 is SGHRS, CDR2 YFSETQ, per germline. V lost 0 bases to trimming and J lost 7 bases; unmatched junction nucleotides: 16. The CDR3 is made up of 17 amino acids. The CDR3 reads CASSLAGWEGGAKEQYF. The CDR3 coding sequence is TGCGCCAGCAGCTTGGCCGGGTGGGAAGGGGGCGCGAAAGAGCAGTACTTC.

This clone was recorded a few times. V and J are TRBV9 and TRBJ2-7; 7 bases are a match to TRBD1. This CDR3 comprises 14 residues. V lost 3 bases to trimming and J lost 2 bases; unmatched junction nucleotides: 5. Germline V gene sequence: CDR1 SGDLS, CDR2 YYNGEE. CDR3 bases: TGTGCCAGCAGCGCGTTCGGGACAGCCTACGAGCAGTACTTC. This translates into CASSAFGTAYEQYF.